The present T cell receptor (beta chain) was sequenced within a study of blood T cell repertoires in COVID-19. Study details: Spain, Italy and the United States supplied samples that represented acute and convalescent COVID-19. The cDNA or gDNA used as material had been derived from T cells, B-cell-depleted T cells, or PBMCs.

In germline, CDR1 is SNHLY, CDR2 FYNNEI. J was trimmed by 6 bases and V by 2 bases; bases with no gene match: 6. The CDR3 contains 15 residues. In the authors' methods: Researchers report that nucleated cell counts were estimated from reference gene primer amplification. Assay used: immunoSEQ multiplex PCR; TCRdb lists only in-frame clones, some missing. D and trimming were read from the DNA, whereas the V and J calls and clone size are those reported in that table. The sample holds about 130,000 clones, almost 70% seen once. This receptor was identified in a woman aged 70-85 years with acute or convalescent COVID-19. The sample was peripheral blood. The J gene is TRBJ2-3, the V gene TRBV2, with 9 bases aligning to TRBD2. CDR3 protein: CASSELAGVQDTQYF. The CDR3 DNA reads as TGTGCCAGCAGTGAATTAGCGGGAGTTCAGGATACGCAGTATTTT.